Listed here are 3 T cell receptor beta chains from one sample, sequenced in a study of identical twins. From the 5' RACE reads, TCRdb called clonotypes with MiXCR, one entry per CDR3 protein. The table has a few hundred thousand distinct CDR3 sequences, roughly 12% seen once; the top ten hold 4% to 5%. The sample was also reused in another study, on yellow fever vaccine responses in identical twins.

The sequencing sample was made of memory (CD45RO+) T cells sorted from blood. These receptor sequences come from a woman between 18 and 30 years old in good health.

The chain employs TRBV11-2 and TRBJ2-5; the match to TRBD2 covers 8 bases. CDR3 length equals 13 residues. V was pared by 6 bases and J by 7 bases, with 7 bases of the junction left unmatched. Germline V gene data show CDR1 as SGHAT and CDR2 as FQNNGV. This CDR3 is CASRVGLGATQYF. CDR3 nucleotide sequence: TGTGCCAGCAGGGTGGGACTAGGTGCGACCCAGTACTTC.

This chain joins TRBV28 and TRBJ2-6, with TRBD2 matching over 7 bases. CDR3 length: 16 residues. V lost 6 bases and J lost 0; bases outside the gene matches: 5. Germline lookup yields CDR1 MDHEN and CDR2 SYDVKM. For the CDR3, the DNA is TGTGCCAGCAGAAGGGGCGGGGGCTCTGGGGCCAACGTCCTGACTTTC. Translation gives CASRRGGGSGANVLTF.

Only a few counts were recorded for this clonotype. The V and J genes are TRBV2 and TRBJ2-5; D is possibly TRBD2 (7 bases). The germline CDR1 and CDR2 sequences are SNHLY and FYNNEI. The V gene lost 9 bases and the J gene lost 4 bases, with 15 bases spanning the gap. This CDR3 has 13 residues. The CDR3 DNA reads as TGTGCCAGTCCTGCCGGGGGGCGAGAGACCCAGTACTTC. It specifies CASPAGGRETQYF.